Each of the 3 T cell receptor beta chains below was sequenced from the same sample in a study of beta chain features in type 1 diabetes. cDNA synthesis used the whole RNA isolate, giving expressed TCRB sequences. This table comes from immunoSEQ multiplex PCR, and its TCRdb copy is limited to in-frame clones, with some not included. The repertoire holds fewer than 900,000 clones, with 17% as singletons. The source material was naive CD4+ T cells from blood. The receptors here all came from a woman younger than 35 in good health.

This clone was counted a few times. The V gene is TRBV7-3, the J gene TRBJ2-1; TRBD1 agrees at 8 bases. Germline V gene sequence: CDR1 SGHTA, CDR2 FQGTGA. The CDR3 contains 14 residues. V gave up 5 bases and J gave up 7 bases; unmatched junction bases: 7. The CDR3 sequence: CASSRTGGGNEQFF. In DNA form, the CDR3 reads TGTGCCAGCAGCCGTACAGGGGGTGGGAATGAGCAGTTCTTC.

The rearrangement joins TRBV7-2 to TRBJ2-1; the match to TRBD2 covers 7 bases. CDR3 length equals 15 residues. V lost 6 bases, J lost 0 bases, and 5 bases stayed unmatched. Germline CDR1 SGHTA, CDR2 FQGNSA. The CDR3 is CASSLSGNSYNEQFF. The CDR3 nucleotides are TGTGCCAGCAGTTTAAGCGGGAACTCCTACAATGAGCAGTTCTTC.

The sample holds a few counts of this clone. This rearrangement joins TRBV7-8 to TRBJ2-1; D call uncertain. From germline, CDR1 is SGHVS and CDR2 FQNEAQ. The CDR3 sequence is 13 residues long. The ends were cut back, 5 bases at V and 4 bases at J, with 9 bases in the middle. The CDR3 spells CASSPQLYNEQFF. CDR3 in DNA: TGTGCCAGCAGCCCTCAATTATACAATGAGCAGTTCTTC. Variable domain in full (rest from reference TRBV7-8 and TRBJ2-1): GAGVSQSPRYKVAKRGQDVALRCDPISGHVSLFWYQQALGQGPEFLTYFQNEAQLDKSGLPSDRFFAERPEGSVSTLKIQRTQQEDSAVYLCASSPQLYNEQFFGPGTRLTVL.